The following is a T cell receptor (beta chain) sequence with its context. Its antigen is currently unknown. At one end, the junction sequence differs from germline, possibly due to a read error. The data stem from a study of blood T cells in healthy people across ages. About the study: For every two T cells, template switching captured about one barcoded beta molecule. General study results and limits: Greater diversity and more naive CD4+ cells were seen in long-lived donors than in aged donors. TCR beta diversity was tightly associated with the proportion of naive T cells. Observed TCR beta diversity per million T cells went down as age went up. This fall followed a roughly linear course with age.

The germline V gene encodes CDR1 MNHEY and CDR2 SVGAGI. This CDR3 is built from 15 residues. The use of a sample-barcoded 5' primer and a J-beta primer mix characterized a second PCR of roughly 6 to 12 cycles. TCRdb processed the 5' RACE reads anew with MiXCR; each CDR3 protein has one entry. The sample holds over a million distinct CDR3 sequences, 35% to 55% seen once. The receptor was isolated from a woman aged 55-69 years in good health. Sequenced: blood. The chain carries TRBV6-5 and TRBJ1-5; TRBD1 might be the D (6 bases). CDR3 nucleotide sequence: TGTGCCGGCAGTCGGGTGGGGGCTAGCAATCAGCCCCAGCATTTT. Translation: CAGSRVGASNQPQHF.